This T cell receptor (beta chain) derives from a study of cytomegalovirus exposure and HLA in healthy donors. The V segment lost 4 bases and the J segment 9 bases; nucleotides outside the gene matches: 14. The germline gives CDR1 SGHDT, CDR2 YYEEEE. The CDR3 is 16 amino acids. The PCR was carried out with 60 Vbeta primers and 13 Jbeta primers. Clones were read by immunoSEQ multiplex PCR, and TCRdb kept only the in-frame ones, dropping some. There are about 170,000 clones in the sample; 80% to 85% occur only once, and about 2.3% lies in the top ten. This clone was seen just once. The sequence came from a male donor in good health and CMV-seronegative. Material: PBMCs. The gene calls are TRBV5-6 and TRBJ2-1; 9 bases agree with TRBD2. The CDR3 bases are TGTGCCAGCAGCCGGCTCGCGGGGGGGCCTCGGGGTGAGCAGTTCTTC. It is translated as CASSRLAGGPRGEQFF.